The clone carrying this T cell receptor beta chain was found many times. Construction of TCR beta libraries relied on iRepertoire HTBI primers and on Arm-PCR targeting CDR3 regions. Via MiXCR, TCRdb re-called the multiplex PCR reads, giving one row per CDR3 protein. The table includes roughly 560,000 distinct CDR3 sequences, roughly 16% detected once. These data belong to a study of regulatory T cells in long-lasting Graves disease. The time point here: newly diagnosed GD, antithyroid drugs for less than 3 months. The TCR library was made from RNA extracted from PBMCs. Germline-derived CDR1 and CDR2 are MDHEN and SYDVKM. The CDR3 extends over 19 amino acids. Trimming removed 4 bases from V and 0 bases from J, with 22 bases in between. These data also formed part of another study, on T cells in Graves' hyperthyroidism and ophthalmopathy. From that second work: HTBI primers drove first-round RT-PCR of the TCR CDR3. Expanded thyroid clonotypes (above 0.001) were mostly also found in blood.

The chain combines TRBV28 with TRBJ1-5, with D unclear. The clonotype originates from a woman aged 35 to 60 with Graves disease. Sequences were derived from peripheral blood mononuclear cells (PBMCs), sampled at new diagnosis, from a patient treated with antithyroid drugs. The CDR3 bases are TGTGCCAGCAGTTCACCCCCGGGAGGGAATTGGGATAGCAATCAGCCCCAGCATTTT. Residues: CASSSPPGGNWDSNQPQHF.